The 25 T cell receptor beta chains in this list originate from one sample, sequenced in a study of cytomegalovirus exposure and HLA in healthy donors. The PCR made use of 60 Vbeta and 13 Jbeta primers. Produced via immunoSEQ multiplex PCR; TCRdb's table is partial and in-frame only. Reported are some 130,000 clones; the ten largest clones contain approximately 1.6%. The source material was PBMCs. These receptors were collected from a woman aged 40 to 50 in good health and CMV-seropositive.

This chain joins TRBV13 and TRBJ2-1; 11 nucleotides agree with TRBD2. V gave up 4 bases and J gave up 6 bases; unmatched junction bases: 5. CDR3 length: 15 amino acids. From germline, CDR1 is PRHDT and CDR2 FYEKMQ (reference sequence). The CDR3 DNA reads TGTGCCAGCAGCTACGGGACTAGCGGCACCAATGAGCAGTTCTTC. This encodes CASSYGTSGTNEQFF. The complete variable domain, with remaining parts taken from reference TRBV13 and TRBJ2-1, reads AAGVIQSPRHLIKEKRETATLKCYPIPRHDTVYWYQQGPGQDPQFLISFYEKMQSDKGSIPDRFSAQQFSDYHSELNMSSLELGDSALYFCASSYGTSGTNEQFFGPGTRLTVL.

The V gene is TRBV9, the J gene TRBJ2-5; 9 positions match TRBD2. The CDR3 length is 16 residues. J lost 1 base, V lost 0 bases, and 4 bases had no gene match. The germline gives CDR1 SGDLS, CDR2 YYNGEE. CDR3 DNA sequence: TGTGCCAGCAGCGTAGGGGCTAGCGGGACCCAAGAGACCCAGTACTTC. This encodes CASSVGASGTQETQYF.

The chain joins TRBV19 to TRBJ2-1; 14 nucleotides match TRBD2. CDR1 is LNHDA, CDR2 SQIVND, per germline (reference sequence). Trimming at V came to 5 bases and at J to 6 bases, leaving 9 bases not matched to a gene. This CDR3 is built from 17 residues. This chain's CDR3 is CASSPGLAGATGNEQFF. In DNA form, the CDR3 reads TGTGCCAGTAGTCCGGGACTAGCGGGAGCAACGGGCAATGAGCAGTTCTTC.

The V and J genes are TRBV28 and TRBJ2-5; 13 positions agree with TRBD2. The CDR3 consists of 16 residues. Germline trimming cut 2 bases from V and 1 base from J; bases unmatched to any gene: 1. Germline-derived CDR1 and CDR2 are MDHEN and SYDVKM. The CDR3 loop reads CASSLGTSGIQETQYF. The CDR3 DNA reads TGTGCCAGCAGTTTAGGGACTAGCGGGATCCAAGAGACCCAGTACTTC.

This chain connects TRBV5-6 to TRBJ2-7; 9 bases are shared with TRBD2. The germline V gene has CDR1 SGHDT and CDR2 YYEEEE. The CDR3 length is 14 residues. After removal of 2 bases from V and 5 bases from J, the junction contained 5 bases not matched to a gene. The CDR3 coding sequence is TGTGCCAGCAGCTTAAGAGCGGGAGGCAACGAGCAGTACTTC. Its protein product is CASSLRAGGNEQYF. The variable domain in full, with the rest retrieved from reference TRBV5-6 and TRBJ2-7, is DAGVTQSPTHLIKTRGQQVTLRCSPKSGHDTVSWYQQALGQGPQFIFQYYEEEERQRGNFPDRFSGHQFPNYSSELNVNALLLGDSALYLCASSLRAGGNEQYFGPGTRLTVT.

J is TRBJ2-7 and V is TRBV9; TRBD2 matches 8 bases. V lost 0 bases and J lost 1; bases outside the gene matches: 3. The CDR3 contains 15 residues. Germline loops: CDR1 SGDLS, CDR2 YYNGEE. CDR3 amino acids: CASSVASSGSYEQYF. DNA of the CDR3: TGTGCCAGCAGCGTAGCGTCTAGCGGGTCCTACGAGCAGTACTTC.

The rearrangement joins TRBV5-6 to TRBJ2-7; maybe TRBD1 (5 bases). Germline V CDR1 and CDR2: SGHDT, YYEEEE. V was cut by 0 bases and J by 0 bases, with 16 bases left in between. CDR3 length: 17 amino acids. DNA of the CDR3: TGTGCCAGCAGCTTGGTGGGAAGACAGTACAGCTCCTACGAGCAGTACTTC. Amino acids: CASSLVGRQYSSYEQYF.

The chain links TRBV6-1 to TRBJ2-7, with D unclear. Per the germline V gene, CDR1 is MNHNS and CDR2 is SASEGT. V lost 6 bases and J lost 0, with 6 bases in between. The CDR3 runs 12 residues. Here the CDR3 DNA reads TGTGCCAGCAGGTCTACCTCCTACGAGCAGTACTTC. Protein: CASRSTSYEQYF.

The chain combines TRBV19 with TRBJ1-5, with D tentatively TRBD1 (5 bases). The CDR3 runs to 15 residues. Trimming left V 7 bases short and J 7 bases short, with 20 bases between. Germline CDR1 is LNHDA and CDR2 is SQIVND (reference sequence). CDR3 DNA: TGTGCCAGTACCCCCCAACAGGCGTCCCGGCAGCCCCAGCATTTT. Translated: CASTPQQASRQPQHF.

V is TRBV5-1 and J is TRBJ2-3, with TRBD1 matching over 9 bases. The CDR3 is 16 amino acids. With V trimmed by 4 bases and J by 0 bases, 6 bases remained unmatched. The germline V gene has CDR1 SGHRS and CDR2 YFSETQ. Here the CDR3 DNA reads TGCGCCAGCAGCCTATGGACAGGGGAAAGCACAGATACGCAGTATTTT. Its protein product is CASSLWTGESTDTQYF.

The V call is TRBV27, the J call TRBJ2-1, with D tentatively TRBD2 (6 bases). The length of the CDR3 is 11 residues. The V gene's germline CDR1 is MNHEY and CDR2 SMNVEV (reference sequence). Trimming stripped 7 bases from V and 15 bases from J, with 16 bases between. The chain's CDR3 is CASMGGVTTFF. DNA for the CDR3: TGTGCCAGCATGGGCGGGGTCACGACGTTCTTC.

This sequence joins TRBV30 and TRBJ2-7; 10 bases agree with TRBD1. Trimming removed 2 bases from V and 4 bases from J; junction bases left unmatched: 8. CDR3 length equals 15 residues. Germline V lookup: CDR1 GTSNPN, CDR2 SVGIG (reference sequence). In DNA form, the CDR3 reads TGTGCCTGGAGTCGGAAGGGACAGGGGTCATACGAGCAGTACTTC. Protein: CAWSRKGQGSYEQYF. Supplemented by reference TRBV30 and TRBJ2-7, the full variable domain reads SQTIHQWPATLVQPVGSPLSLECTVEGTSNPNLYWYRQAAGRGLQLLFYSVGIGQISSEVPQNLSASRPQDRQFILSSKKLLLSDSGFYLCAWSRKGQGSYEQYFGPGTRLTVT.

CDR3 DNA: TGTGCCAGCCTACCCATGACAGGGTTCTACGAGCAGTACTTC. It codes for CASLPMTGFYEQYF. The chain is built from TRBV28 and TRBJ2-7, with 7 bases identical to TRBD1. Germline V lookup: CDR1 MDHEN, CDR2 SYDVKM. V was clipped by 8 bases and J by 3 bases; unmatched bases: 10. The CDR3 is made up of 14 amino acids.

The chain uses TRBV27 and TRBJ2-3; TRBD2 matches at 7 bases. The CDR3 loop spans 17 amino acids. Germline CDR1 and CDR2: MNHEY and SMNVEV (reference sequence). Trimming took 5 bases from V and 4 from J; bases not matched to a gene: 15. The DNA of the CDR3 is TGTGCCAGCAGTCCCGGTTGGGACGGGAGGAACTCAGATACGCAGTATTTT. This codes for CASSPGWDGRNSDTQYF.

The rearrangement joins TRBV7-9 to TRBJ2-7, with 10 bases matching TRBD2. This CDR3 region has 15 residues. V lost 5 bases and J lost 4; bases outside the gene matches: 8. Germline lookup yields CDR1 SEHNR and CDR2 FQNEAQ (reference sequence). The CDR3 nucleotides read TGTGCCAGCAGCCCCACAGCGGGAGGGCCATACGAGCAGTACTTC. This encodes CASSPTAGGPYEQYF.

This rearrangement joins TRBV2 to TRBJ2-1; 8 positions agree with TRBD1. J lost 3 bases, V lost 7 bases, and 5 bases had no gene match. CDR1 is SNHLY and CDR2 is FYNNEI in the germline V gene. The CDR3 has 14 residues. This chain's CDR3 is CASTGTGSYNEQFF. The CDR3 DNA reads as TGTGCCAGCACCGGGACAGGCAGCTACAATGAGCAGTTCTTC.

The V and J genes are TRBV5-1 and TRBJ2-2; D perhaps matches TRBD1 (5 bases). The CDR3 has 13 residues. Germline CDR1 reads SGHRS; CDR2 reads YFSETQ. The V end was cut by 2 bases, the J end by 6 bases, with 8 bases between. Here the CDR3 DNA reads TGCGCCAGCAGCTTCCAGGGCCCCGGGGAGCTGTTTTTT. It translates to CASSFQGPGELFF.

V gene TRBV23-1 combines with J gene TRBJ2-2; D uncertain. TRBV23-1 is placed among ORFs of uncertain function. There are 16 residues in the CDR3. V was cut by 8 bases and J by 6 bases, with 22 bases left in between. CDR3 protein: CASPPGNTINAGELFF. The CDR3 DNA is TGCGCCAGCCCACCAGGCAACACAATCAACGCCGGGGAGCTGTTTTTT.

This chain connects TRBV10-3 to TRBJ1-1; D may be TRBD1 (6 bases). This CDR3 region has 14 residues. Trimming removed 3 bases from V and 0 bases from J, with 8 bases in between. Germline V CDR1 and CDR2: ENHRY, SYGVKD. The chain's CDR3 is CAISDRGLNTEAFF. In DNA, the CDR3 is TGTGCCATCAGTGACAGGGGCTTGAACACTGAAGCTTTCTTT.

The genes are TRBV6-1 and TRBJ1-6; 7 nucleotides align to TRBD1. The J segment lost 6 bases and the V segment lost 5 bases, leaving 7 bases of the junction unmatched. The CDR3 extends over 15 amino acids. Germline V lookup: CDR1 MNHNS, CDR2 SASEGT. The CDR3 protein is CASSNPGQLNSPLHF. The CDR3 DNA is TGTGCCAGCAGTAACCCGGGACAGCTTAATTCACCCCTCCACTTT.

The chain combines TRBV6-5 with TRBJ2-7, with D possibly TRBD1 on 6 matching bases. The CDR3 totals 14 residues. V lost 7 bases to trimming and J lost 4 bases, with 17 bases between them. Germline V lookup: CDR1 MNHEY, CDR2 SVGAGI. CDR3: CASTKPAGAYEQYF. In DNA, the CDR3 is TGTGCCAGCACCAAGCCGGCAGGGGCGTACGAGCAGTACTTC.

In regard to this clone: Different DNA sequences within this sample yield the same CDR3. This chain joins TRBV9 and TRBJ2-3, with a tentative D call TRBD2 (5 bases). There are 15 residues in the CDR3. Germline V CDR1 and CDR2: SGDLS, YYNGEE. Trimming left V 0 bases short and J 3 bases short, with 11 bases between. The CDR3 region is CASSVAGRDTDTQYF. The DNA of the CDR3 is TGTGCCAGCAGCGTAGCTGGGAGAGATACAGATACGCAGTATTTT.

The chain couples TRBV27 to TRBJ1-4, with 8 positions matching TRBD1. The germline gives CDR1 MNHEY, CDR2 SMNVEV (reference sequence). This CDR3 is 18 amino acids long. The V and J ends lost 5 bases and 7 bases, in that order; junction bases with no gene match: 18. The CDR3 reads CASSISLARGRTGEKLFF. CDR3 in DNA: TGTGCCAGCAGTATTAGCCTAGCCAGGGGGCGAACGGGTGAAAAACTGTTTTTT.

The chain carries TRBV7-9 and TRBJ1-4; a possible D gene is TRBD1 (6 bases). Germline V CDR1 and CDR2: SEHNR, FQNEAQ (reference sequence). This CDR3 has 14 residues. Trimming took off 7 bases at V and 4 bases at J, with 13 bases between the two ends. The CDR3 region has the DNA TGTGCCAGCACCCCGGACAGCGTTAATGAAAAACTGTTTTTT. Translating it yields CASTPDSVNEKLFF.

V gene TRBV5-4 combines with J gene TRBJ2-1; 13 nucleotides match TRBD2. This CDR3 has 16 residues. V was pared by 9 bases and J by 3 bases, with 9 bases of the junction left unmatched. Germline V gene data show CDR1 as SGHNT and CDR2 as YYREEE (reference sequence). The CDR3: CATQLAGGVIYNEQFF. In DNA form, the CDR3 reads TGTGCCACCCAACTAGCGGGAGGGGTCATCTACAATGAGCAGTTCTTC.